The 5 T cell receptor beta chains listed next were all sequenced from one sample in a study of response to subunit inactivated influenza vaccine. TCRdb analysed the RT-PCR reads with MiXCR anew, one entry per CDR3 protein. This table holds about 800,000 distinct CDR3 sequences, about 20% found once. Sequenced here: PBMCs from blood, sampled around 5 days after vaccination. Every receptor here comes from a man in his forties or fifties who received an inactivated influenza vaccine.

In regard to this clonotype: The conserved phenylalanine or tryptophan normally closing the CDR3 is absent here, so this likely arose from a read error. The rearrangement links TRBV5-6 to TRBJ2-1, with 13 bases matching TRBD2. This CDR3 is built from 17 residues. Trimming took 0 bases from V and 3 from J; bases not matched to a gene: 3. CDR1 SGHDT and CDR2 YYEEEE come from the germline V gene. The CDR3 nucleotides read TGTGCCAGCAGCTTGGGTCGGACTAGCGGGAGCTACAATGAGCAGTTCTTA. This sequence encodes CASSLGRTSGSYNEQFL.

The chain recombines TRBV3-1 with TRBJ2-7, with 10 bases that match TRBD2. The CDR3 is 18 amino acids. From germline, CDR1 is LGHDT and CDR2 YNNKEL (reference sequence). Trimming cost V 4 bases and J 4 bases; bases outside gene matches: 16. The CDR3 region has the DNA TGTGCCAGCAGCCCCCCCTTGAGTAGCGGGAGGCTCCTGTACGAGCAGTACTTC. Translated, it gives CASSPPLSSGRLLYEQYF.

The genes are TRBV6-2 or TRBV6-3 and TRBJ2-6; 7 bases line up with TRBD2. Germline V gives CDR1 MNHEY, CDR2 SVGEGT. The ends lost 3 bases at V and 11 bases at J; junction bases unmatched: 4. There are 13 residues in the CDR3. Here the CDR3 reads CASSYGGRDVLTF. The CDR3 nucleotides read TGTGCCAGCAGTTATGGGGGGAGGGACGTCCTGACTTTC.

This clonotype has only a few counts. The chain employs TRBV29-1 and TRBJ1-2; tentative D call: TRBD1 (5 bases). Germline CDR1 reads SQVTM; CDR2 reads ANQGSEA. This CDR3 contains 13 residues. V was cut by 6 bases and J by 3 bases, with 14 bases left in between. CDR3 region: CSVQPGGDYGYTF. DNA for the CDR3: TGCAGCGTCCAGCCAGGAGGGGACTATGGCTACACCTTC.

This clonotype was picked up a small number of times. The gene calls are TRBV29-1 and TRBJ1-2; 11 nucleotides line up with TRBD1. Germline-derived CDR1 and CDR2 are SQVTM and ANQGSEA. V was clipped by 3 bases and J by 0 bases; unmatched bases: 9. The CDR3 sequence is 17 residues long. CDR3 sequence (DNA): TGCAGCGTTGACCGGGACAGGGGGAATCGAGCTAACTATGGCTACACCTTC. It codes for CSVDRDRGNRANYGYTF.